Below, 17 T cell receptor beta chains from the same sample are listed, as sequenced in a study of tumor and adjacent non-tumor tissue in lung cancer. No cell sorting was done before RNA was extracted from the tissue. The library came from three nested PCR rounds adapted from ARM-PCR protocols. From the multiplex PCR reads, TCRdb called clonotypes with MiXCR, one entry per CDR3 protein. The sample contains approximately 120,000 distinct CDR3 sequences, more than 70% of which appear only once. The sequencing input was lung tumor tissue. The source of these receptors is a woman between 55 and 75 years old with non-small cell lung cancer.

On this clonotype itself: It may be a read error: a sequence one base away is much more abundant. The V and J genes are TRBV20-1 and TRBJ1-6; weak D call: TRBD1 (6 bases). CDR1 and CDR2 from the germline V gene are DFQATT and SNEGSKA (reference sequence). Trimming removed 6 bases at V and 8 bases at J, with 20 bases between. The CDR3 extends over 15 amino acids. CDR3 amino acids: CSAIDRLAGDSPLHF. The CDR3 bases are TGCAGTGCCATAGACCGTTTGGCAGGGGATTCACCCCTCCACTTT.

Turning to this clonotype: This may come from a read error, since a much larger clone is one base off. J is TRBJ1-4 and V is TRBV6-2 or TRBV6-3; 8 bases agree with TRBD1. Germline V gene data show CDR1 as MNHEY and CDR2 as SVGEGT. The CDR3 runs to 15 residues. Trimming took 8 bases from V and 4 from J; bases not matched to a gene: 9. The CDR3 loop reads CASGDPGQGNEKLFF. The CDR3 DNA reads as TGTGCCAGCGGAGATCCCGGACAGGGTAATGAAAAACTGTTTTTT.

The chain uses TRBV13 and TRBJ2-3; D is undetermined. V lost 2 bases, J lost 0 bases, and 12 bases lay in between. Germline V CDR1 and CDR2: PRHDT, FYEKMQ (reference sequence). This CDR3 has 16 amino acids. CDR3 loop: CASSLFGLTSTDTQYF. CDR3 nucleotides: TGTGCCAGCAGCTTATTCGGCCTAACTAGCACAGATACGCAGTATTTT.

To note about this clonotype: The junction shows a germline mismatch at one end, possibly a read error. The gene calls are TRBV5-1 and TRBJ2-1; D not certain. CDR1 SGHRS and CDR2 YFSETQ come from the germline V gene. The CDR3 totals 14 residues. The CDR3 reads CVSSLGQSYNEQFF. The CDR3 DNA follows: TGCGTCAGCAGCCTGGGCCAGTCCTACAATGAGCAGTTCTTC.

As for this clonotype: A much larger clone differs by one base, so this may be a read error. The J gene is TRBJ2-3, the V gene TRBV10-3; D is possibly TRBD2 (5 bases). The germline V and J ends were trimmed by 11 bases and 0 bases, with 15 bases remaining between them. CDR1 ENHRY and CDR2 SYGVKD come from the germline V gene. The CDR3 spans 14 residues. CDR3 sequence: CAAGSDTSTDTQYF. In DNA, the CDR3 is TGTGCCGCGGGTAGCGACACTAGCACAGATACGCAGTATTTT.

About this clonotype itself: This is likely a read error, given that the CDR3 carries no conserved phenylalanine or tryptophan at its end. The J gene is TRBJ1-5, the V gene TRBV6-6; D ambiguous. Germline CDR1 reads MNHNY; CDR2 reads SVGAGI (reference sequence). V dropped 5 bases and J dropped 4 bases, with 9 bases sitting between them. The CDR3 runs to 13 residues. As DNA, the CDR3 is TGTGCCAGCAGTCACGGGGTTAATCAGCCCCAGCATTCT. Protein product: CASSHGVNQPQHS.

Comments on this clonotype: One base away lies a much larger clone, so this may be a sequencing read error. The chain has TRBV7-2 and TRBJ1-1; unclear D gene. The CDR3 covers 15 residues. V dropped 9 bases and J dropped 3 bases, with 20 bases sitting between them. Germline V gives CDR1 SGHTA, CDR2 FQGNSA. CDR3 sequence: CARSRRGRSYTEAFF. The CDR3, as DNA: TGTGCCAGGAGCCGACGAGGGCGATCGTACACTGAAGCTTTCTTT.

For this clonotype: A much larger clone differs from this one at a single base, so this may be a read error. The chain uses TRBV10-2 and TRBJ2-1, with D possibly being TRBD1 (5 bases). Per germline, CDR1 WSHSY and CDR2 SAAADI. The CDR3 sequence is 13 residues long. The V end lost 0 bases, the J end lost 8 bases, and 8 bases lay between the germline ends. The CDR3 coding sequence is TGCGCCAGCAGTGAGTCGGGGCTCTATGAGCAGTTCTTC. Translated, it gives CASSESGLYEQFF.

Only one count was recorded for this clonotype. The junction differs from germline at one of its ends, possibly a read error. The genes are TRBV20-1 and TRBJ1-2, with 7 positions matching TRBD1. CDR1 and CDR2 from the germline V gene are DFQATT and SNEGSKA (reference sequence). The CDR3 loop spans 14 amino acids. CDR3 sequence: CSAHIGTAGKGYTF. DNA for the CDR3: TGCAGTGCTCATATCGGGACAGCGGGAAAAGGCTACACCTTT.

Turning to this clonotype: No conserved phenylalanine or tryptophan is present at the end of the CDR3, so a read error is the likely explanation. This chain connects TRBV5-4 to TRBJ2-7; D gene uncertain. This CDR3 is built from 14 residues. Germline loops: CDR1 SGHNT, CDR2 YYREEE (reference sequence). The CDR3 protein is CPSSLEQFSYEQYI. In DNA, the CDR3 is TGTCCCAGCAGCTTGGAACAATTCTCCTACGAGCAGTACATC.

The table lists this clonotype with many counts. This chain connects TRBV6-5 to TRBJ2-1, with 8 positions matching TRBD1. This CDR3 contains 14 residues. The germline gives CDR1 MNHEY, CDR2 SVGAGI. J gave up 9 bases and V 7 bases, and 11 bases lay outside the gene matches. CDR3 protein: CASTSGTGFIEQFF. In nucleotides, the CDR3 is TGTGCCAGCACCTCCGGGACAGGCTTCATTGAGCAGTTCTTC.

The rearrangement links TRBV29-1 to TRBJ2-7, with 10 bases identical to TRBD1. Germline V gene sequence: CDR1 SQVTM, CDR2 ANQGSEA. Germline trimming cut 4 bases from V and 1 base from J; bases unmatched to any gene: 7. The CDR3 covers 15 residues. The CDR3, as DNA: TGCAGCGTTGGACACAGACAGGGGGCTTCCTACGAGCAGTACTTC. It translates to CSVGHRQGASYEQYF.

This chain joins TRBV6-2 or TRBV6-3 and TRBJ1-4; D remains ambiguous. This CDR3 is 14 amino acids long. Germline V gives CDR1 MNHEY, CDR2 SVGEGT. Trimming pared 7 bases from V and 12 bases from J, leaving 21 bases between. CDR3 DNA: TGTGCCAGCATCAATTTCACCGGGAGGCAGCAACTGTTTTTT. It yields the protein CASINFTGRQQLFF.

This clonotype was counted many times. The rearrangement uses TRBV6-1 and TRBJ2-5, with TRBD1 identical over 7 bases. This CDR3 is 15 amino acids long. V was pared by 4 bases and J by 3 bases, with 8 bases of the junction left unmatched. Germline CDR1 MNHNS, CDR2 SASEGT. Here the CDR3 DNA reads TGTGCCAGCAGTGGTATGACAGGGAGAAAAGAGACCCAGTACTTC. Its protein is CASSGMTGRKETQYF.

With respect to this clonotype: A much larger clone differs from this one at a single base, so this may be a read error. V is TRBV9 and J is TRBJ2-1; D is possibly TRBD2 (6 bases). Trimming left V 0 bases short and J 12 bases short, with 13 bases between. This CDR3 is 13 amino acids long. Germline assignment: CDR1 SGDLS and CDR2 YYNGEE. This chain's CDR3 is CASSVATTSPQFF. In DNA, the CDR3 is TGTGCCAGCAGCGTAGCTACCACTAGCCCGCAGTTCTTC.

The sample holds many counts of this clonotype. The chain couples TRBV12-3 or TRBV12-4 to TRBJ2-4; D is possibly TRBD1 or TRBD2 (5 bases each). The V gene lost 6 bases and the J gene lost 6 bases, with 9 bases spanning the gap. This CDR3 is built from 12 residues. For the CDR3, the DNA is TGTGCCAGCAGCCCTGGGGGAAACATTCAGTACTTC. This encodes CASSPGGNIQYF.

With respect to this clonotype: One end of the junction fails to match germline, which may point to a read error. The CDR3 is CASRKTSTGVSKYGYTF. CDR3 sequence (DNA): TGTGCCAGCAGGAAAACCTCCACAGGAGTATCTAAGTATGGCTACACCTTC. The chain recombines TRBV6-5 with TRBJ1-2; D perhaps matches TRBD1 (5 bases). The CDR3 has 17 residues. Germline assignment: CDR1 MNHEY and CDR2 SVGAGI.